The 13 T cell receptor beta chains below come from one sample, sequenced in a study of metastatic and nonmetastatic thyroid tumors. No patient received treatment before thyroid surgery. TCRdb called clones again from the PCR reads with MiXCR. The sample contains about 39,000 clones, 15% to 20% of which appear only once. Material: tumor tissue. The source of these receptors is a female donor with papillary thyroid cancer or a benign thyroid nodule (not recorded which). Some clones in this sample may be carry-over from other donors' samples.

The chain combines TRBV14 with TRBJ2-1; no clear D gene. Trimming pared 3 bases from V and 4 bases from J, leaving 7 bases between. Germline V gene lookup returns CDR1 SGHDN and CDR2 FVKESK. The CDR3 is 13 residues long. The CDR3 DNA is TGTGCCAGCAGCCAGGTAACGTACAATGAGCAGTTCTTC. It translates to CASSQVTYNEQFF.

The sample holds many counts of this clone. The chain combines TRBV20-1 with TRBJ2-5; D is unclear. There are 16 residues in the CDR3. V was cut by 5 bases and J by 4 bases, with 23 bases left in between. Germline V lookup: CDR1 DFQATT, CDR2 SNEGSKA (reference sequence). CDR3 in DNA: TGCAGTGCTGCTCCCCGGGTCTCCTTGGTAGGAGAGACCCAGTACTTC. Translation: CSAAPRVSLVGETQYF.

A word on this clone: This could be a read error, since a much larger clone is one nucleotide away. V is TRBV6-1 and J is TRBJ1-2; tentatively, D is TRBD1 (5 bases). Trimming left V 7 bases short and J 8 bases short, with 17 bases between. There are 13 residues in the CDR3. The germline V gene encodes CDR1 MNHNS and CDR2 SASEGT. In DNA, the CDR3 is TGTGCCAGCATCCCCGCGGGGCTTGGAGGCTACACCTTC. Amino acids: CASIPAGLGGYTF.

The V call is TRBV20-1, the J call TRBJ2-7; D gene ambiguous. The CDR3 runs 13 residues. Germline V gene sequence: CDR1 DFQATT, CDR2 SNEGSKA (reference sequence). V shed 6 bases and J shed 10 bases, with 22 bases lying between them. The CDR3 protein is CSAGEVQAPPQYF. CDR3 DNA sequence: TGCAGTGCAGGCGAGGTTCAGGCCCCCCCTCAGTACTTC.

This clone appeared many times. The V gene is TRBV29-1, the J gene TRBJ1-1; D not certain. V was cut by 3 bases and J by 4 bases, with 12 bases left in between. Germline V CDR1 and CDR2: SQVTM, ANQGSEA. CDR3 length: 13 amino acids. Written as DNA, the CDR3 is TGCAGCGTTGACACAGTCCTGGGCACTGAAGCTTTCTTT. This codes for CSVDTVLGTEAFF. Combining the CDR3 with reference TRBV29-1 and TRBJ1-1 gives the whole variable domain SAVISQKPSRDICQRGTSLTIQCQVDSQVTMMFWYRQQPGQSLTLIATANQGSEATYESGFVIDKFPISRPNLTFSTLTVSNMSPEDSSIYLCSVDTVLGTEAFFGQGTRLTVV.

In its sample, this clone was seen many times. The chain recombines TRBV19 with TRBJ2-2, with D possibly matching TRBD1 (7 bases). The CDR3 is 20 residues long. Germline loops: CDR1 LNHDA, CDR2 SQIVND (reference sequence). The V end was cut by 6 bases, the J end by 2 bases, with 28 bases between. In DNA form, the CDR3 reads TGTGCCAGTAGCCGGCGGAGGGGGCGAAAGGGTTGGCACAACACCGGGGAGCTGTTTTTT. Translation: CASSRRRGRKGWHNTGELFF.

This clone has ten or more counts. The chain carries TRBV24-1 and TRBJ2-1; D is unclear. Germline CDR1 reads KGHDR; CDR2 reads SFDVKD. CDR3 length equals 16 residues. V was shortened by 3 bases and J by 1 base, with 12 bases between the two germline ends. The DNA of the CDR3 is TGTGCCACCAGTGATAACTCCCGGGCGTCCTACAATGAGCAGTTCTTC. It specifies CATSDNSRASYNEQFF.

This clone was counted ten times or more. This CDR3 is CSARDGKGDEQFF. In DNA, the CDR3 is TGCAGTGCTAGAGACGGGAAAGGGGATGAGCAGTTCTTC. The V and J genes are TRBV20-1 and TRBJ2-1; D may be TRBD1 or TRBD2 (5 bases each). This CDR3 is 13 amino acids long. Looked up from germline, CDR1 is DFQATT and CDR2 is SNEGSKA (reference sequence). Trimming left V 0 bases short and J 8 bases short, with 11 bases between.

CDR3 sequence: CASSQSHSGRADGRETQYF. Written as DNA, the CDR3 is TGCGCCAGCAGCCAGTCCCATAGCGGGAGGGCCGACGGGAGAGAGACCCAGTACTTC. The rearrangement uses TRBV4-1 and TRBJ2-5; 11 nucleotides agree with TRBD2. This CDR3 has 19 residues. Germline CDR1 MGHRA, CDR2 YSYEKL. After removal of 3 bases from V and 4 bases from J, the junction contained 16 bases not matched to a gene.

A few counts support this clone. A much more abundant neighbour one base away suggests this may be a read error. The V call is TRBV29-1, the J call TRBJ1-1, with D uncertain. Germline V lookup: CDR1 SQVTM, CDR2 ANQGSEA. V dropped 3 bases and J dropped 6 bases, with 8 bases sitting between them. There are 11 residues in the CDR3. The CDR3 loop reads CSVDNISEAFF. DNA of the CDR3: TGCAGCGTTGATAACATCTCTGAAGCTTTCTTT.

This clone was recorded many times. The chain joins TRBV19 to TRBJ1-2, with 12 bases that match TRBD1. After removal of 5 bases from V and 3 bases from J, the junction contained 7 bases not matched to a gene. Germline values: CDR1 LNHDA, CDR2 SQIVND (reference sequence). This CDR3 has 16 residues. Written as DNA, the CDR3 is TGTGCCAGTAGTGGCCGGGACAGGGGGCGCGACTATGGCTACACCTTC. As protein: CASSGRDRGRDYGYTF.

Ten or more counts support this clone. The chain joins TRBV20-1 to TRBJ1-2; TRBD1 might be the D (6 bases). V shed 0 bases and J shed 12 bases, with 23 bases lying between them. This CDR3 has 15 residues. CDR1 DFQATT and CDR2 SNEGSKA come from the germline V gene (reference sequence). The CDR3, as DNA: TGCAGTGCTAGAGACCCATTTGAACAGGGTTCGGGAGACACCTTC. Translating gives CSARDPFEQGSGDTF.

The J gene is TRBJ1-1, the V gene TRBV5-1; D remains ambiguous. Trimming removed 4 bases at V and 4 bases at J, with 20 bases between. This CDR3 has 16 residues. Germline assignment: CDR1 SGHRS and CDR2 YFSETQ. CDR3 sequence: CASSTTTVGTVTEAFF. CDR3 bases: TGCGCCAGCAGCACAACCACAGTGGGCACGGTCACTGAAGCTTTCTTT.